The source of this TCR beta chain is a study of blood T cell repertoires in COVID-19. Study-level information: Spain, Italy and the United States supplied samples that represented acute and convalescent COVID-19. PBMCs, B-cell-depleted T cells, or T cells were the source of the cDNA or gDNA that made up the material.

This table comes from immunoSEQ multiplex PCR, and its TCRdb copy is limited to in-frame clones, with some not included. The sample lists 150,000 or so clones, 87% occurring once. The specimen sequenced was peripheral blood. This clonotype originated in a woman between 70 and 85 years old with COVID-19, enrolled during active disease.

CDR3 in amino acids: CASSGLRDRSGNTIYF. CDR3 in DNA: TGTGCCAGCAGTGGGCTACGGGATCGCTCTGGAAACACCATATATTTT. The chain links TRBV28 to TRBJ1-3; D not certain. The CDR3 has 16 residues. V lost 5 bases, J lost 0 bases, and 14 bases lay in between. Germline V gene lookup returns CDR1 MDHEN and CDR2 SYDVKM.